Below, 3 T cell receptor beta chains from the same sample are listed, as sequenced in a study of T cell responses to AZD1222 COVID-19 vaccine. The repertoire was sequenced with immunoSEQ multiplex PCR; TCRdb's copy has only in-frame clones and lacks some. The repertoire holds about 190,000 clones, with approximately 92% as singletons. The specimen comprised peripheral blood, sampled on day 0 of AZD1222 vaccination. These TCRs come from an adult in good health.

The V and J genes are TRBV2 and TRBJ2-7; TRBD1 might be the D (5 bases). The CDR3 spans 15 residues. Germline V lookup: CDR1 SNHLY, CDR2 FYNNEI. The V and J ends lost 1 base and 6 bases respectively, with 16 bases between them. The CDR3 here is CASSEVWTPLGEQYF. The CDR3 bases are TGTGCCAGCAGTGAAGTCTGGACACCCCTTGGCGAGCAGTACTTC.

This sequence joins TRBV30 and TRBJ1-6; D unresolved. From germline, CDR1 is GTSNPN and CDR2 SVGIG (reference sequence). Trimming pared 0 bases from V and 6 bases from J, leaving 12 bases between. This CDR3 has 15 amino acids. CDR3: CAWSVLVAVNSPLHF. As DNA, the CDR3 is TGTGCCTGGAGTGTACTGGTGGCAGTTAATTCACCCCTCCACTTT.

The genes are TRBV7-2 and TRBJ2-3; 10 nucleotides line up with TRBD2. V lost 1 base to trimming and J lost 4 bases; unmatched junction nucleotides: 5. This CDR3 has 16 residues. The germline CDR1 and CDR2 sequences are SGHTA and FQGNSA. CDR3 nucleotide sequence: TGTGCCAGCAGCTTAGGGCTAGCGGGGGACGCAGATACGCAGTATTTT. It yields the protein CASSLGLAGDADTQYF.